The T cell receptor (beta chain) under discussion was sequenced for a study of PD-1 blockade in classical Hodgkin lymphoma. Assay used: immunoSEQ multiplex PCR; TCRdb lists only in-frame clones, some missing. The sample has 3,000 to 4,000 clones; nearly 80% are singletons. Indicated time point: newly diagnosed, previously untreated cHL patient sample. CD8+ T cells were isolated from thawed PBMCs by magnetic negative selection. PBMCs representing newly diagnosed, untreated classical Hodgkin lymphoma functioned as the comparison. CDR3 length equals 15 residues. Per germline, CDR1 LNHDA and CDR2 SQIVND (reference sequence). V was cut by 5 bases and J by 8 bases, with 21 bases left in between. Whole-study findings and limits: With respect to the repertoire differences, their causes, possibly disease activity or prior therapy, remain undefined. Relapsed/refractory patients reportedly had the lowest baseline TCR diversity, below newly diagnosed patients, who were below healthy donors.

As concerns this clone: Antigen specificity is unknown.

The chain has TRBV19 and TRBJ1-2; D perhaps matches TRBD1 (5 bases). Sequencing used CD8+ T cells from blood. The receptor was derived from a human donor with classical Hodgkin lymphoma. CDR3 sequence (DNA): TGTGCCAGTAGTCACGGGGCCTCCGTTACTCACGGCTACACCTTC. Protein product: CASSHGASVTHGYTF.